This entry describes one T cell receptor beta chain. As yet, its antigen is unknown. The data are from a study of metastatic and nonmetastatic thyroid tumors. On the study more broadly: Comparative analysis of repertoires was undertaken across blood and tumor or nodule tissue obtained from malignant and benign thyroid patients.

Whole-study findings and limits: It was reported that TCR beta diversity was significantly higher in malignant thyroid tumors than benign nodules, in blood and tumor.

TCRdb reanalyzed the PCR reads with MiXCR. The repertoire holds around 37,000 clones, with 25% to 30% as singletons. Every patient underwent thyroid surgery untreated. The TCR sequence derives from a female donor with papillary thyroid cancer or a benign thyroid nodule (not recorded which). Some clones in this sample may be carry-over from other donors' samples. Sequenced sample: blood.

CDR3 DNA: TGTGCCAGCATCCCTGGACTAGCGCGTACCGGGGAGCTGTTTTTT. This encodes CASIPGLARTGELFF. The V and J genes are TRBV2 and TRBJ2-2; 9 nucleotides agree with TRBD2. The germline V gene encodes CDR1 SNHLY and CDR2 FYNNEI. There are 15 residues in the CDR3. Trimming removed 7 bases from V and 5 bases from J; junction bases left unmatched: 8.